This entry describes one TCR beta chain. The data belong to a study of blood T cell repertoires in COVID-19. Study-level background: Samples representing acute and convalescent COVID-19 were sourced from the United States, Italy and Spain. From T cells, B-cell-depleted T cells, or PBMCs came the material, which was cDNA or gDNA.

Original handling: Estimation of nucleated cell counts relied on the amplification of reference gene primers. Libraries were prepared by immunoSEQ multiplex PCR; TCRdb keeps only in-frame clonotypes and omits some of them. V, J and clone size were drawn from that table, and D and trimming were deduced from the DNA. The sample has around 280,000 clones; 85% are singletons. Per germline, CDR1 SGHTA and CDR2 FQGNSA. CDR3 length: 13 amino acids. V lost 5 bases to trimming and J lost 11 bases; unmatched junction nucleotides: 9. Sequenced input: peripheral blood. The TCR comes from a woman in her 50s with active or convalescent COVID-19. The chain combines TRBV7-2 with TRBJ2-3; 8 bases are a match to TRBD1. The CDR3 region has the DNA TGTGCCAGCAGCATAGACAGGGGCCCTCTGCAGTATTTT. This codes for CASSIDRGPLQYF. The whole variable domain, filled in from reference TRBV7-2 and TRBJ2-3, reads GAGVSQSPSNKVTEKGKDVELRCDPISGHTALYWYRQSLGQGLEFLIYFQGNSAPDKSGLPSDRFSAERTGGSVSTLTIQRTQQEDSAVYLCASSIDRGPLQYFGPGTRLTVL.